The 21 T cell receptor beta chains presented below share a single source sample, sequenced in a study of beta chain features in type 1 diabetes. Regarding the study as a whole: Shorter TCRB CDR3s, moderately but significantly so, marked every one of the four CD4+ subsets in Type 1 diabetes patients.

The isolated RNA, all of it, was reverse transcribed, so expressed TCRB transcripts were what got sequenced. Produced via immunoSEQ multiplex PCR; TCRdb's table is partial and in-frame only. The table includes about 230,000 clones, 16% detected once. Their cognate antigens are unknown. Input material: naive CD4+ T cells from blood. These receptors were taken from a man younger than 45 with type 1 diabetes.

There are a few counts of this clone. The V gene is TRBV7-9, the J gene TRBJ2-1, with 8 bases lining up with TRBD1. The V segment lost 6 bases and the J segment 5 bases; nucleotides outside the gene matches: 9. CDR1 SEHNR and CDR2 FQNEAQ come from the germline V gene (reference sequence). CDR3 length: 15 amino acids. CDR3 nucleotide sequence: TGTGCCAGCAGAGAACAGGGGGATTTTCACAATGAGCAGTTCTTC. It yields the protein CASREQGDFHNEQFF.

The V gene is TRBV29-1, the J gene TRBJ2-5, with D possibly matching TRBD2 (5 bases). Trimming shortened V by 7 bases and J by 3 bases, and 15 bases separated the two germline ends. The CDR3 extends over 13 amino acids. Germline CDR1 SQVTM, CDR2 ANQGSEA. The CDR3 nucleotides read TGCAGCGCTGGGGAGCCAAGTAAAGAGACCCAGTACTTC. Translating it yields CSAGEPSKETQYF.

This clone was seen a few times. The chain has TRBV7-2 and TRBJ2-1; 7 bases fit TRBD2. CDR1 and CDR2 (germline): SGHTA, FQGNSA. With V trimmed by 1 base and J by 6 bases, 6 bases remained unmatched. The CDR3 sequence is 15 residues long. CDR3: CASSLVASGLNEQFF. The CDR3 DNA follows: TGTGCCAGCAGCTTAGTGGCTAGCGGTCTCAATGAGCAGTTCTTC. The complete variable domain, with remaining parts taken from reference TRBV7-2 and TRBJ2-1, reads GAGVSQSPSNKVTEKGKDVELRCDPISGHTALYWYRQSLGQGLEFLIYFQGNSAPDKSGLPSDRFSAERTGGSVSTLTIQRTQQEDSAVYLCASSLVASGLNEQFFGPGTRLTVL.

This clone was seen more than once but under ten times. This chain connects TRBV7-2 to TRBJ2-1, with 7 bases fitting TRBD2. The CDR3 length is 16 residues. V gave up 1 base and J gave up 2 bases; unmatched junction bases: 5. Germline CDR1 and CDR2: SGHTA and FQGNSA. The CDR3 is CASSLEAGAAYNEQFF. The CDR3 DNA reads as TGTGCCAGCAGCTTAGAGGCGGGAGCCGCCTACAATGAGCAGTTCTTC.

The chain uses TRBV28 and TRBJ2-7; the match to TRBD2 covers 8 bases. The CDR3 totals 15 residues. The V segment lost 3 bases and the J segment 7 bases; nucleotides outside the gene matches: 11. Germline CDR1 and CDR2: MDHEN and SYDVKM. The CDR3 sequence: CASSLGRRGAPEQYF. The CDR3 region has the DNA TGTGCCAGCAGTTTGGGACGGCGGGGGGCGCCTGAGCAGTACTTC.

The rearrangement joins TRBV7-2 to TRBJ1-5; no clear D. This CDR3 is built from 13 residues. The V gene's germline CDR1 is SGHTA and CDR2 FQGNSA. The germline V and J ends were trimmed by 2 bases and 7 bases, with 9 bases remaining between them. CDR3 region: CASSLSWNQPQHF. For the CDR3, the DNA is TGTGCCAGCAGCTTAAGTTGGAACCAGCCCCAGCATTTT.

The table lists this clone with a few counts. The CDR3 sequence is CASSPRTRSPYEQYF. The CDR3 bases are TGTGCCAGCAGCCCAAGGACTAGATCCCCCTACGAGCAGTACTTC. The chain links TRBV7-9 to TRBJ2-7; 7 nucleotides match TRBD2. The J segment lost 2 bases and the V segment lost 5 bases, leaving 9 bases of the junction unmatched. The germline gives CDR1 SEHNR, CDR2 FQNEAQ (reference sequence). This CDR3 is built from 15 residues.

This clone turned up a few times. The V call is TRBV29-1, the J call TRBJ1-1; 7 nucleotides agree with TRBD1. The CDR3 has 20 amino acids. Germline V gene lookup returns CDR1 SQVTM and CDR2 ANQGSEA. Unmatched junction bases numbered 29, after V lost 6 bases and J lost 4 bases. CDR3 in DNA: TGCAGCGTGGGTACTAATTTAGGGTCGGGGTTTGGGACAGTTGGCACTGAAGCTTTCTTT. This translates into CSVGTNLGSGFGTVGTEAFF.

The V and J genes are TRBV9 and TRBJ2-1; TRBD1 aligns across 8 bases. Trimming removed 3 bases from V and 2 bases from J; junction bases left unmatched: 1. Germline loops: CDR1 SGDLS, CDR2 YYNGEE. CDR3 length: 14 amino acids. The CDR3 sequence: CASSDRGAYNEQFF. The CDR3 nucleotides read TGTGCCAGCAGCGACAGGGGGGCCTACAATGAGCAGTTCTTC.

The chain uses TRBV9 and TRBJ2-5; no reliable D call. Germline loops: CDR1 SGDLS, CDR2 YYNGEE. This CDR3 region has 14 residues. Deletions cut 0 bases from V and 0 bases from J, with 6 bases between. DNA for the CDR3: TGTGCCAGCAGCGTAGGGGTTTACCAAGAGACCCAGTACTTC. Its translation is CASSVGVYQETQYF. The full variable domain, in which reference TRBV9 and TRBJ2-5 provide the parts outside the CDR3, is DSGVTQTPKHLITATGQRVTLRCSPRSGDLSVYWYQQSLDQGLQFLIQYYNGEERAKGNILERFSAQQFPDLHSELNLSSLELGDSALYFCASSVGVYQETQYFGPGTRLLVL.

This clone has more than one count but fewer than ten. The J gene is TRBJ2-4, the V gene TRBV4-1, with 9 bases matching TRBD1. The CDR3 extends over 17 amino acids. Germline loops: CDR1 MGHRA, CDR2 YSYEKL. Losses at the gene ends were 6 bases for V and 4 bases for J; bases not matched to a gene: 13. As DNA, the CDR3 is TGCGCCAGCAGACTAACCCGGGACAGGGAGAGGAAAAACATTCAGTACTTC. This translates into CASRLTRDRERKNIQYF.

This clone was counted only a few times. The CDR3: CASSLAFAGELFF. The CDR3 DNA is TGTGCCAGCAGCTTAGCGTTCGCCGGGGAGCTGTTTTTT. The gene calls are TRBV7-8 and TRBJ2-2; D is uncertain. The CDR3 totals 13 residues. V was shortened by 0 bases and J by 6 bases, with 5 bases between the two germline ends. Germline CDR1 and CDR2: SGHVS and FQNEAQ.

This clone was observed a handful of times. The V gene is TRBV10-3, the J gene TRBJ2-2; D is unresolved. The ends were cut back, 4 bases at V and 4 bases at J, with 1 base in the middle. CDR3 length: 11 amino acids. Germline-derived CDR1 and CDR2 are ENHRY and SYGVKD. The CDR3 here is CAISVTGELFF. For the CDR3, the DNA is TGTGCCATCAGTGTCACCGGGGAGCTGTTTTTT.

The CDR3 DNA follows: TGTGCCAGCAGCCCATACCCCGAAAACTATGGCTACACCTTC. This sequence encodes CASSPYPENYGYTF. This chain uses TRBV14 with TRBJ1-2; D is uncertain. Trimming removed 4 bases at V and 2 bases at J, with 11 bases between. The germline V gene encodes CDR1 SGHDN and CDR2 FVKESK. This CDR3 contains 14 residues.

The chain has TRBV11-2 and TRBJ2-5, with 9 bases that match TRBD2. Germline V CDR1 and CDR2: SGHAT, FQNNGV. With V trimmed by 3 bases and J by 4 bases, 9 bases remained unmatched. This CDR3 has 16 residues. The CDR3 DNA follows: TGTGCCAGCAGCTTCTCACCTCGAGCGGGAGGAGAGACCCAGTACTTC. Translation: CASSFSPRAGGETQYF.

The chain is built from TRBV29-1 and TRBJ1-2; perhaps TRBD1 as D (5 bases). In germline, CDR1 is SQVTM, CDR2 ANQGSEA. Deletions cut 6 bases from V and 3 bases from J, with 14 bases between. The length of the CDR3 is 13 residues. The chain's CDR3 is CSVTSGTDYGYTF. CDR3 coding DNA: TGCAGCGTGACTTCGGGGACCGACTATGGCTACACCTTC. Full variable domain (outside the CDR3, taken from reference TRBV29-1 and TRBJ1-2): SAVISQKPSRDICQRGTSLTIQCQVDSQVTMMFWYRQQPGQSLTLIATANQGSEATYESGFVIDKFPISRPNLTFSTLTVSNMSPEDSSIYLCSVTSGTDYGYTFGSGTRLTVV.

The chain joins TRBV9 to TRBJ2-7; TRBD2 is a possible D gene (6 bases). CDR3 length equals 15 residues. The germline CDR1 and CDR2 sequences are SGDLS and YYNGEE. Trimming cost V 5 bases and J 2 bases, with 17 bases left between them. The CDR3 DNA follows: TGTGCCAGCAGTCCCTACGCCGGGACTCCCTACGAGCAGTACTTC. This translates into CASSPYAGTPYEQYF.

The CDR3 DNA is TGCAGCGGTGCGGCGGGCGGGAGGCCCCAAGAGACCCAGTACTTC. This codes for CSGAAGGRPQETQYF. The rearrangement links TRBV29-1 to TRBJ2-5; 8 bases match TRBD2. The CDR3 totals 15 residues. CDR1 SQVTM and CDR2 ANQGSEA come from the germline V gene. V dropped 7 bases and J dropped 1; count of bases not matched to a gene: 11.

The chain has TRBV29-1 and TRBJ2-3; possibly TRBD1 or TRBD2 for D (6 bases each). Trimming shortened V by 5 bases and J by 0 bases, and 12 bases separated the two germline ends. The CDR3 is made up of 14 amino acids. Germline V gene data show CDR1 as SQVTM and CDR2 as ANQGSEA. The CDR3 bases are TGCAGCGTTCGGGGGCCCTCTAGCACAGATACGCAGTATTTT. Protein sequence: CSVRGPSSTDTQYF.

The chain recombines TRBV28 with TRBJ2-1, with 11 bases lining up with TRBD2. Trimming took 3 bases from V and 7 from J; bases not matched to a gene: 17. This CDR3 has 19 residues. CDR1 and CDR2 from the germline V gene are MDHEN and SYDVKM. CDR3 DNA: TGTGCCAGCAGTTTTATGCCCGGGACTAGCGGAGATAAGGGGAATGAGCAGTTCTTC. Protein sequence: CASSFMPGTSGDKGNEQFF.

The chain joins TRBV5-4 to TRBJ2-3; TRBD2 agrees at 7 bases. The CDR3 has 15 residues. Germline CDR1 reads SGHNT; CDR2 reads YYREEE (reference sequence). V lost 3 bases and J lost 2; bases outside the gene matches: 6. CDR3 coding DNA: TGTGCCAGCAGCTCGGCGGGAGTCCCCACAGATACGCAGTATTTT. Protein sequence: CASSSAGVPTDTQYF.